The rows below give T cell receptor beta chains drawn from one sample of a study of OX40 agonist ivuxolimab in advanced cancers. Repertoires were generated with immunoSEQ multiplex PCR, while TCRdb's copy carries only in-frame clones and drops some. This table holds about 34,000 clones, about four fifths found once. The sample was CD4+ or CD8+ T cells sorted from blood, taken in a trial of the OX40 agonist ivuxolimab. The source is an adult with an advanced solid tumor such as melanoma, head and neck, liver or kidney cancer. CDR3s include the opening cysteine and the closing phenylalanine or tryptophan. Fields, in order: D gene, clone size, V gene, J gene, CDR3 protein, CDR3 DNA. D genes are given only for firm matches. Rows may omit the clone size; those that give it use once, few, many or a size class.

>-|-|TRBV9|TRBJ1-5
CASSPGVDQPQHF
TGTGCCAGCAGCCCGGGGGTAGATCAGCCCCAGCATTTT
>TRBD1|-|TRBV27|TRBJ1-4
CASSFRGQGLVTNEKLFF
TGTGCCAGCAGTTTCCGGGGACAGGGGTTGGTAACTAATGAAAAACTGTTTTTT
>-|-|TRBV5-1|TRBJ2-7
CASSLDQGLYEQYF
TGCGCCAGCAGCTTGGATCAGGGGCTCTACGAGCAGTACTTC
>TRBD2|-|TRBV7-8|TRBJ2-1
CASSLVTGGYYNEQFF
TGTGCCAGCAGCTTAGTTACGGGAGGTTACTACAATGAGCAGTTCTTC
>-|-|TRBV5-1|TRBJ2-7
CASSFSEGTEQYF
TGCGCCAGCAGCTTCTCCGAAGGGACCGAGCAGTACTTC
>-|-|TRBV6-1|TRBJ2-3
CASSESPGQDTQYF
TGTGCCAGCAGTGAATCCCCAGGGCAAGATACGCAGTATTTT
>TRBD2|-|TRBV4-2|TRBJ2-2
CASSQAGTSGNTGELFF
TGTGCCAGCAGCCAGGCTGGGACTAGCGGCAACACCGGGGAGCTGTTTTTT
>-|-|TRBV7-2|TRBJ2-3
CASSLGLDTQYF
TGTGCCAGCAGCTTAGGTTTGGATACGCAGTATTTT
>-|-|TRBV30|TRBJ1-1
CAWSVGTPLNTEAFF
TGTGCCTGGAGTGTTGGAACACCCCTTAACACTGAAGCTTTCTTT
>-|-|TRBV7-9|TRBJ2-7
CASSPPGTFPYEQYF
TGTGCCAGCAGCCCCCCCGGGACTTTTCCCTACGAGCAGTACTTC
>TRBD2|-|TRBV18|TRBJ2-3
CASSPGLADTDTQYF
TGTGCCAGCTCACCCGGACTAGCGGACACAGATACGCAGTATTTT
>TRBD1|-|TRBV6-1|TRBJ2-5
CASRGTGETQYF
TGTGCCAGCAGAGGGACAGGGGAGACCCAGTACTTC
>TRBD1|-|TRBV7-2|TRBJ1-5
CASSLGTRVPGQGREPQHF
TGTGCCAGCAGCTTAGGCACTAGAGTCCCGGGACAGGGCCGAGAGCCCCAGCATTTT
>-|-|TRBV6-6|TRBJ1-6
CASSYLESPLHF
TGTGCCAGCAGTTACTTAGAGTCACCCCTCCACTTT
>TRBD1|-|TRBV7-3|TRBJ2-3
CASSAYRGGTDTQYF
TGTGCCAGCAGCGCCTACAGGGGGGGCACAGATACGCAGTATTTT
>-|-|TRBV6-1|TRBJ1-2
CASSPTANYGYTF
TGTGCCAGCAGCCCGACAGCTAACTATGGCTACACCTTC
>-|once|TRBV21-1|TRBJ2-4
CASTPLTLTERKNIQYF
TGTGCCAGCACCCCACTCACCTTGACAGAGAGGAAAAACATTCAGTACTTC
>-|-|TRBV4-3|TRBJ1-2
CASSHDSYGYTF
TGCGCCAGCAGCCACGACAGCTATGGCTACACCTTC
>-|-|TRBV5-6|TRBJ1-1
CASSLTGVHAFF
TGTGCCAGCAGCCTGACAGGTGTTCATGCTTTCTTT
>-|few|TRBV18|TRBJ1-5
CASSTPNQPQHF
TGTGCCAGCTCAACTCCCAATCAGCCCCAGCATTTT
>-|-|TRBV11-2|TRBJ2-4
CASSLEAGRGAKNIQYF
TGTGCCAGCAGCTTAGAGGCGGGGCGCGGGGCCAAAAACATTCAGTACTTC
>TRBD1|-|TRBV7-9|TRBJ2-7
CASSTGQGTLYEQYF
TGTGCCAGCAGCACTGGACAGGGTACTCTCTACGAGCAGTACTTC
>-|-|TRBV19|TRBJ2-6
CASSSRGLASGANVLTF
TGTGCCAGTAGTAGTCGGGGCCTGGCCTCTGGGGCCAACGTCCTGACTTTC
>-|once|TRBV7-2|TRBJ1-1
CASSFSTNTEAFF
TGTGCCAGCAGCTTTTCGACGAACACTGAAGCTTTCTTT
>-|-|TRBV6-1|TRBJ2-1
CASTIIVGSYNEQFF
TGTGCCAGCACCATCATAGTCGGGTCCTACAATGAGCAGTTCTTC
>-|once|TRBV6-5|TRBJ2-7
CASSYGTPSSYEQYF
TGTGCCAGCAGTTACGGGACACCGAGCTCCTACGAGCAGTACTTC